The subject of this entry is one T cell receptor (beta chain). Authors' methods: Counts of nucleated cells, estimated from reference gene primer amplification, were obtained. Generated by immunoSEQ multiplex PCR, the TCRdb table keeps only in-frame clones and is missing some. D and trimming come from the DNA, and the V and J calls and clone size come from that table. The sample includes some 80,000 clones, about nine tenths of them seen just once. CDR3 size: 15 residues. V lost 6 bases and J lost 5; bases outside the gene matches: 12. Germline V gene sequence: CDR1 MGHRA, CDR2 YSYEKL. This entry comes from a study of blood T cell repertoires in COVID-19. In the study overall: Samples of COVID-19 (acute and convalescent) were obtained from the United States, Italy and Spain. T cells, B-cell-depleted T cells, or PBMCs supplied cDNA or gDNA.

The sequence was collected from a human donor in a cohort sampled during active COVID-19. Material for sequencing was peripheral blood. This sequence joins TRBV4-1 and TRBJ2-5; 7 bases match TRBD2. CDR3 coding DNA: TGCGCCAGCAGACTCAAAAGCGGGGCGGGGGAGACCCAGTACTTC. As protein: CASRLKSGAGETQYF.